Below, 25 T cell receptor beta chains from the same sample are listed, as sequenced in a study of cytomegalovirus exposure and HLA in healthy donors. Repertoires were generated with immunoSEQ multiplex PCR, while TCRdb's copy carries only in-frame clones and drops some. The sample shows 110,000 or so clones, about 88% of them seen only once. The specimen was PBMCs. The receptors were sampled from a woman aged 18-35 years in good health and CMV-seropositive.

The chain has TRBV11-3 and TRBJ2-5, with TRBD1 matching over 8 bases. From germline, CDR1 is SGHNT and CDR2 YENEEA. After removal of 1 base from V and 4 bases from J, the junction contained 2 bases not matched to a gene. The CDR3 is 14 amino acids. The CDR3 here is CASSLGTGLETQYF. Here the CDR3 DNA reads TGTGCCAGCAGCTTAGGGACAGGGCTAGAGACCCAGTACTTC.

V and J are TRBV30 and TRBJ1-5; TRBD1 matches 9 bases. V shed 4 bases, J shed 0 bases, and the junction held 4 bases outside the gene matches. The germline CDR1 and CDR2 sequences are GTSNPN and SVGIG (reference sequence). The CDR3 has 15 amino acids. The CDR3 nucleotides are TGTGCCTGGAAGACAGGGGGTTATAGCAATCAGCCCCAGCATTTT. This encodes CAWKTGGYSNQPQHF.

This clone was detected only a few times. This chain joins TRBV11-2 and TRBJ1-5; a possible D gene is TRBD1 (5 bases). The V gene's germline CDR1 is SGHAT and CDR2 FQNNGV. Trimming pared 0 bases from V and 6 bases from J, leaving 9 bases between. The CDR3 has 14 residues. CDR3 DNA: TGTGCCAGCAGCTTAGATCTCAGGGTTCAGCCCCAGCATTTT. It encodes CASSLDLRVQPQHF.

The chain carries TRBV5-1 and TRBJ1-5; 8 bases line up with TRBD1. From germline, CDR1 is SGHRS and CDR2 YFSETQ. V was clipped by 4 bases and J by 5 bases; unmatched bases: 8. The CDR3 totals 15 residues. The DNA for the CDR3 is TGCGCCAGCAGCAGAACCAGGACAGGGTATCAGCCCCAGCATTTT. Translating it yields CASSRTRTGYQPQHF.

The V gene is TRBV11-2, the J gene TRBJ2-2; a possible D gene is TRBD1 (6 bases). The germline V gene encodes CDR1 SGHAT and CDR2 FQNNGV. The CDR3 has 14 residues. V lost 7 bases, J lost 5 bases, and 14 bases lay in between. CDR3 nucleotide sequence: TGTGCCAGCATACAGGGAATTGGGACCGGGGAGCTGTTTTTT. It is translated as CASIQGIGTGELFF. The complete variable domain, with remaining parts taken from reference TRBV11-2 and TRBJ2-2, reads EAGVAQSPRYKIIEKRQSVAFWCNPISGHATLYWYQQILGQGPKLLIQFQNNGVVDDSQLPKDRFSAERLKGVDSTLKIQPAKLEDSAVYLCASIQGIGTGELFFGEGSRLTVL.

This chain links TRBV5-1 with TRBJ1-1, with D perhaps matching TRBD1 (6 bases). V was clipped by 4 bases and J by 7 bases, with 20 bases between them. Germline CDR1 is SGHRS and CDR2 is YFSETQ. This CDR3 region has 15 residues. CDR3 region: CASSPTPTGKFEAFF. CDR3 bases: TGCGCCAGCAGCCCCACACCGACAGGAAAGTTTGAAGCTTTCTTT.

This chain links TRBV27 with TRBJ2-7, with 7 bases aligning to TRBD2. The CDR3 loop spans 14 amino acids. V shed 1 base and J 7 bases; nucleotides not matched to a gene: 7. Germline-derived CDR1 and CDR2 are MNHEY and SMNVEV (reference sequence). The CDR3 sequence: CASSLLTGGGEQYF. CDR3 nucleotide sequence: TGTGCCAGCAGTTTATTAACCGGGGGAGGGGAGCAGTACTTC.

V gene TRBV15 combines with J gene TRBJ2-4; weak D call: TRBD1 (6 bases). Trimming left V 3 bases short and J 5 bases short, with 14 bases between. The CDR3 length is 15 residues. Germline lookup yields CDR1 LNHNV and CDR2 YYDKDF (reference sequence). As DNA, the CDR3 is TGTGCCACCAGCAGGGGACATCGGGAAGAAAACATTCAGTACTTC. Protein: CATSRGHREENIQYF.

The chain is built from TRBV4-1 and TRBJ1-1; D call uncertain. CDR1 MGHRA and CDR2 YSYEKL come from the germline V gene. The CDR3 is made up of 15 amino acids. Trimming cost V 4 bases and J 1 base, with 13 bases left between them. The CDR3 sequence is CASSPSGLGNTEAFF. CDR3 coding DNA: TGCGCCAGCAGCCCCTCGGGATTGGGGAACACTGAAGCTTTCTTT.

This clone has a single count. The chain links TRBV18 to TRBJ2-7; the match to TRBD2 covers 8 bases. Trimming removed 3 bases from V and 5 bases from J; junction bases left unmatched: 9. CDR3 length: 15 residues. Looked up from germline, CDR1 is KGHSH and CDR2 is LQKENI. CDR3 region: CASSPGGGLLHEQYF. The CDR3 nucleotides are TGTGCCAGCTCACCCGGGGGGGGCCTTCTCCACGAGCAGTACTTC.

The chain uses TRBV7-9 and TRBJ1-1; possibly TRBD1 for D (6 bases). The CDR3 has 13 amino acids. V lost 7 bases and J 7 bases, leaving 16 bases between the germline ends. Per germline, CDR1 SEHNR and CDR2 FQNEAQ (reference sequence). CDR3 DNA sequence: TGTGCCAGCACCTCCGGAGGCAGGGGTGAAGCTTTCTTT. Residues: CASTSGGRGEAFF.

V usage is TRBV25-1 and J usage is TRBJ2-2; perhaps TRBD1 as D (5 bases). CDR3 size: 14 residues. Trimming pared 6 bases from V and 0 bases from J, leaving 8 bases between. CDR1 is MGHDK and CDR2 is SYGVNS in the germline V gene. Here the CDR3 DNA reads TGTGCCAGCAGCAGGGTGGCGAACACCGGGGAGCTGTTTTTT. It encodes CASSRVANTGELFF.

This chain links TRBV4-1 with TRBJ2-5, with 10 bases that match TRBD2. The ends lost 4 bases at V and 2 bases at J; junction bases unmatched: 4. CDR1 is MGHRA, CDR2 YSYEKL, per germline. The CDR3 runs 15 residues. CDR3 in amino acids: CASSPRLAGQETQYF. The CDR3 coding sequence is TGCGCCAGCAGCCCCCGACTAGCGGGTCAAGAGACCCAGTACTTC.

This chain links TRBV6-5 with TRBJ2-7; tentatively, D is TRBD1 (5 bases). Germline-derived CDR1 and CDR2 are MNHEY and SVGAGI. This CDR3 has 14 amino acids. Between the trimmed V and J ends, which lost 5 bases and 2 bases, there was a span of 13 bases. This CDR3 reads CASSERQITYEQYF. The DNA of the CDR3 is TGTGCCAGCAGTGAACGACAGATTACCTACGAGCAGTACTTC.

J is TRBJ2-7 and V is TRBV6-5; TRBD2 aligns across 7 bases. CDR1 and CDR2 (germline): MNHEY, SVGAGI. This CDR3 is 15 amino acids long. V dropped 2 bases and J dropped 2; count of bases not matched to a gene: 6. CDR3 protein: CASSYRPGTTYEQYF. The CDR3 region has the DNA TGTGCCAGCAGTTACAGGCCCGGGACTACCTACGAGCAGTACTTC.

The V and J genes are TRBV6-1 and TRBJ1-5, with D uncertain. Germline V gene data show CDR1 as MNHNS and CDR2 as SASEGT. With 6 bases removed from V and 7 bases from J, the gap between germline ends came to 10 bases. The length of the CDR3 is 12 residues. In DNA form, the CDR3 reads TGTGCCAGCAGGAGGGTGGGCCAGCCCCAGCATTTT. Amino acids: CASRRVGQPQHF.

For the CDR3, the DNA is TGTGCCAGCAGTACATGGGACAGCTCCTACGAGCAGTACTTC. Translation: CASSTWDSSYEQYF. This chain connects TRBV6-1 to TRBJ2-7; TRBD1 matches 7 bases. Germline V gene lookup returns CDR1 MNHNS and CDR2 SASEGT. The V gene end was trimmed by 5 bases and the J gene end by 0 bases; junction bases not matched to a gene: 4. CDR3 length: 14 residues.

The chain joins TRBV11-1 to TRBJ2-7; weak D call: TRBD1 (5 bases). CDR1 and CDR2 from the germline V gene are SGHAT and FQDESV (reference sequence). The CDR3 is 15 residues long. The ends were cut back, 3 bases at V and 2 bases at J, with 14 bases in the middle. CDR3 loop: CASSLGRGTTYEQYF. The DNA for the CDR3 is TGTGCCAGCAGCTTGGGTAGGGGAACGACCTACGAGCAGTACTTC.

V gene TRBV29-1 combines with J gene TRBJ2-1; TRBD1 might be the D (5 bases). Trimming cost V 1 base and J 6 bases, with 7 bases left between them. Germline-derived CDR1 and CDR2 are SQVTM and ANQGSEA. This CDR3 contains 12 residues. The CDR3, as DNA: TGCAGCGTTGAAGGTAGGGGCAATGAGCAGTTCTTC. Translation gives CSVEGRGNEQFF.

The rearrangement links TRBV29-1 to TRBJ2-1; no definite D call. CDR3 length equals 13 residues. The V end lost 7 bases, the J end lost 0 bases, and 10 bases lay between the germline ends. CDR1 and CDR2 (germline): SQVTM, ANQGSEA. Here the CDR3 DNA reads TGCAGCGCCCCGACAAGCTCCTACAATGAGCAGTTCTTC. Encoded protein: CSAPTSSYNEQFF.

This sequence joins TRBV7-8 and TRBJ2-3; 10 bases match TRBD2. This CDR3 is built from 13 residues. J lost 11 bases, V lost 1 base, and 3 bases had no gene match. The germline CDR1 and CDR2 sequences are SGHVS and FQNEAQ. Here the CDR3 DNA reads TGTGCCAGCAGCTTAGGGGAGCGGGGGGGGCAGTATTTT. This codes for CASSLGERGGQYF.

This clone was seen once. CDR3 nucleotide sequence: TGTGCCAGCAGCTGGCGAGGCAGGGAGGACACCGGGGAGCTGTTTTTT. It yields the protein CASSWRGREDTGELFF. The chain joins TRBV5-5 to TRBJ2-2, with D perhaps matching TRBD2 (6 bases). CDR1 and CDR2 from the germline V gene are SGHKS and YYEKEE (reference sequence). V lost 3 bases and J 3 bases, leaving 15 bases between the germline ends. The CDR3 has 16 residues.

This chain connects TRBV2 to TRBJ2-3; TRBD1 is a possible D gene (5 bases). V was trimmed by 8 bases and J by 9 bases, leaving 18 bases between them. In germline, CDR1 is SNHLY, CDR2 FYNNEI. This CDR3 is 13 amino acids long. The CDR3 sequence: CASVVTPQGTQYF. CDR3 DNA sequence: TGTGCCAGCGTAGTTACGCCGCAGGGAACGCAGTATTTT.

This chain links TRBV13 with TRBJ2-2, with D tentatively TRBD2 (6 bases). CDR1 and CDR2 from the germline V gene are PRHDT and FYEKMQ (reference sequence). V dropped 6 bases and J dropped 1 base, with 6 bases sitting between them. The CDR3 length is 13 residues. CDR3 DNA sequence: TGTGCCAGCAGGGAGGGGAACACCGGGGAGCTGTTTTTT. Its protein product is CASREGNTGELFF. Combining the CDR3 with reference TRBV13 and TRBJ2-2 gives the whole variable domain AAGVIQSPRHLIKEKRETATLKCYPIPRHDTVYWYQQGPGQDPQFLISFYEKMQSDKGSIPDRFSAQQFSDYHSELNMSSLELGDSALYFCASREGNTGELFFGEGSRLTVL.

This clone has more than one count but fewer than ten. The genes are TRBV5-1 and TRBJ2-1, with D tentatively TRBD2 (6 bases). The CDR3 sequence is 15 residues long. Germline CDR1 is SGHRS and CDR2 is YFSETQ. V lost 3 bases, J lost 5 bases, and 15 bases lay in between. CDR3 sequence (DNA): TGCGCCAGCAGCTGGTCTGGCGGGATGAACAATGAGCAGTTCTTC. This translates into CASSWSGGMNNEQFF.